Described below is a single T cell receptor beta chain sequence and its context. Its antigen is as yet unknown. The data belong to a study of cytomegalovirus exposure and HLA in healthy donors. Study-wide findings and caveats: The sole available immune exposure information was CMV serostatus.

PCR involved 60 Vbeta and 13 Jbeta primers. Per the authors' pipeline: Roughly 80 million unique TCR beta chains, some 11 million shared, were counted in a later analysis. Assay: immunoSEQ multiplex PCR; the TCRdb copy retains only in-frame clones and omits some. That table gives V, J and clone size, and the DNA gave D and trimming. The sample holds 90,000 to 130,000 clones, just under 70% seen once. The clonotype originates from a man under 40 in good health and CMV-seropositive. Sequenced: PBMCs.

This CDR3 is CSVDSGGDGSYGYTF. CDR3 DNA: TGCAGCGTTGATTCAGGGGGCGATGGCAGTTATGGCTACACCTTC. The chain is built from TRBV29-1 and TRBJ1-2; 8 bases map to TRBD1. The CDR3 covers 15 residues. Germline-derived CDR1 and CDR2 are SQVTM and ANQGSEA. V trimming: 3 bases; J trimming: 5 bases; junction bases outside the gene matches: 11.